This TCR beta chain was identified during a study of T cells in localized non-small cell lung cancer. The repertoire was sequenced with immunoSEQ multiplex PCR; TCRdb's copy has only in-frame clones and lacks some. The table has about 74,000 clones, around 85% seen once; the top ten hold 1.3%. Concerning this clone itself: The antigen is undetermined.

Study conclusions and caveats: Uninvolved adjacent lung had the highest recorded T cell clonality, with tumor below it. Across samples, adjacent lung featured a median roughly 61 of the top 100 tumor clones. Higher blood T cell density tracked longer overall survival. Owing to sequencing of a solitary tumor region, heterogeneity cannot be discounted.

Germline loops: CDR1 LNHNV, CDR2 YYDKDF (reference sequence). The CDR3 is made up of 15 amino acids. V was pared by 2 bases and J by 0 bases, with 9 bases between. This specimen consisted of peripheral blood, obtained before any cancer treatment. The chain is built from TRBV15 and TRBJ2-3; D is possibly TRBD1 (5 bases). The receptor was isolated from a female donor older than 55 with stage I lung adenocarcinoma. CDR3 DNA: TGTGCCACCAGCAGACCTACAGGAAGCACAGATACGCAGTATTTT. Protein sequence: CATSRPTGSTDTQYF.